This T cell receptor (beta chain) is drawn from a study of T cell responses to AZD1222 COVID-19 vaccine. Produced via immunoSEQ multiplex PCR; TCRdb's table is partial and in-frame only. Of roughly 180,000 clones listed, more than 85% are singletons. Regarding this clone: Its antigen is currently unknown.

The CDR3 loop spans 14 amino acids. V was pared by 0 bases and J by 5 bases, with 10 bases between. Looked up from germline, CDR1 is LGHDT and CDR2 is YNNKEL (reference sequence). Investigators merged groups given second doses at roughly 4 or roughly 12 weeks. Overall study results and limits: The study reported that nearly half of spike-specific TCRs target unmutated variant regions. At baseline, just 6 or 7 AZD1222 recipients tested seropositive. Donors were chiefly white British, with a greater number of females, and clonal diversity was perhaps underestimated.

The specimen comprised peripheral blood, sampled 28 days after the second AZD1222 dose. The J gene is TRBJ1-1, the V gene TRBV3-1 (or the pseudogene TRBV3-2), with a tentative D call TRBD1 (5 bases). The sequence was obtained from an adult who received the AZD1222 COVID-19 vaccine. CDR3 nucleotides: TGTGCCAGCAGCCAAGATCCGGGGGGAACTGAAGCTTTCTTT. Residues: CASSQDPGGTEAFF.